This T cell receptor beta chain stems from a study of T cells in Graves' hyperthyroidism and ophthalmopathy. V shed 2 bases and J shed 9 bases, with 14 bases lying between them. The CDR3 runs 15 residues. Study results and caveats: Most thyroid clonotypes with frequency above 0.001 were detected in blood. The model anticipated ophthalmopathy a median about 6.5 months pre-onset.

Out of 8.5 to 10 ml of fresh peripheral blood came the PBMCs. Amplification of TCR beta CDR3 regions used RNA as the template. First-round RT-PCR with HTBI primers amplified the TCR CDR3 region. TCRdb ran MiXCR on the multiplex PCR reads and lists one entry per CDR3 protein. Among approximately 690,000 distinct CDR3 sequences, about 14% were seen once, and the ten largest hold approximately 13%. This clonotype came up many times. Antigen specificity is unknown. The receptor was derived from a woman aged 45-65 years with Graves' ophthalmopathy. Sequencing was performed on blood. The chain uses TRBV12-3 or TRBV12-4 and TRBJ1-6; D call uncertain. Here the CDR3 DNA reads TGTGCCAGCAGTTTACTAGGGTTACTTGGTTCACCCCTCCACTTT. This translates into CASSLLGLLGSPLHF.